This TCR beta chain derives from a study of blood T cell repertoires in COVID-19. The method was immunoSEQ multiplex PCR; TCRdb's version includes in-frame clones alone and lacks a portion of them. The sample has roughly 170,000 clones, 84% seen once. At least ten counts were recorded for this clone. Sequencing input: peripheral blood. This receptor was taken from a man in his forties or fifties who had recovered from COVID-19.

CDR3 bases: TGCGCCAGCAGCAATTCTCGGGGGGTGGGTAGCATTCAGTACTTC. Translated, it gives CASSNSRGVGSIQYF. The chain employs TRBV4-3 and TRBJ2-4; 7 nucleotides align to TRBD2. The junction had 13 bases not matched to a gene; V was cut back by 5 bases and J by 9 bases. This CDR3 contains 15 residues. Germline CDR1 LGHNA, CDR2 YSLEER.